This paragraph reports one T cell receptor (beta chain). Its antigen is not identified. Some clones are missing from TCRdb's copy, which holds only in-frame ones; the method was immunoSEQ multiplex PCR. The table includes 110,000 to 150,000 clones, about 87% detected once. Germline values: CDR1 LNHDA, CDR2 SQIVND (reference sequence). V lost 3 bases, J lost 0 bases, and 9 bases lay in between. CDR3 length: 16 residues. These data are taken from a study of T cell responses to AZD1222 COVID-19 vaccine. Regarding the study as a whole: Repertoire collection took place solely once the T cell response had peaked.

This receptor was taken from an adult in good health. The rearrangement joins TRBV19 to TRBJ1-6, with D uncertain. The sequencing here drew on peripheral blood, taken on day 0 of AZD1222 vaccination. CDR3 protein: CASSINPVSYNSPLHF. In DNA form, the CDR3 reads TGTGCCAGTAGTATTAACCCGGTCTCCTATAATTCACCCCTCCACTTT.